One sample yielded the 22 T cell receptor beta chains listed below, sequenced in a study of cytomegalovirus exposure and HLA in healthy donors. Vbeta (60) and Jbeta (13) primers were used in the PCR. The method was immunoSEQ multiplex PCR; TCRdb's version includes in-frame clones alone and lacks a portion of them. The profile shows roughly 110,000 clones, approximately 70% of them singletons. Sequencing was done on a sample of PBMCs. Source of these receptors: a woman in her thirties in good health and CMV-seronegative.

The chain joins TRBV27 to TRBJ2-7; 11 bases line up with TRBD1. The length of the CDR3 is 16 residues. Germline CDR1 is MNHEY and CDR2 is SMNVEV (reference sequence). With V trimmed by 6 bases and J by 5 bases, 12 bases remained unmatched. For the CDR3, the DNA is TGTGCCAGCAGCCGGGGACAGGGGGTTTTGAGACACGAGCAGTACTTC. It specifies CASSRGQGVLRHEQYF.

The chain couples TRBV5-4 to TRBJ2-1, with no clear D. V lost 4 bases, J lost 7 bases, and 6 bases lay in between. CDR3 size: 11 residues. Germline-derived CDR1 and CDR2 are SGHNT and YYREEE (reference sequence). CDR3 coding DNA: TGTGCCAGCAGCAATGTAAATGAGCAGTTCTTC. Translated, it gives CASSNVNEQFF.

The CDR3 nucleotides are TGTGCCAGCAGCCAAGCTCGGGAGAACGAGCAGTACTTC. It translates to CASSQARENEQYF. This chain links TRBV4-2 with TRBJ2-7; the D gene is possibly TRBD2 (6 bases). The CDR3 extends over 13 amino acids. Trimming cost V 1 base and J 5 bases, with 9 bases left between them. Germline CDR1 reads LGHNA; CDR2 reads YNFKEQ.

This chain connects TRBV7-8 to TRBJ2-3, with unresolved D. The germline gives CDR1 SGHVS, CDR2 FQNEAQ. The V end lost 5 bases, the J end lost 6 bases, and 12 bases lay between the germline ends. The CDR3 runs 13 residues. CDR3 region: CASSPTWADTQYF. The CDR3 nucleotides are TGTGCCAGCAGCCCTACCTGGGCGGATACGCAGTATTTT.

This clone was recorded only once. The CDR3 coding sequence is TGCGCCAGCAGCGGTCTCCCGGCCGGGGAGCTGTTTTTT. Encoded protein: CASSGLPAGELFF. This chain uses TRBV5-1 with TRBJ2-2; D is ambiguous. Per the germline V gene, CDR1 is SGHRS and CDR2 is YFSETQ. V was pared by 4 bases and J by 6 bases, with 10 bases between. The CDR3 extends over 13 amino acids.

The chain carries TRBV10-3 and TRBJ2-7; 7 bases map to TRBD1. The CDR3 runs 13 residues. V lost 10 bases, J lost 0 bases, and 6 bases stayed unmatched. The germline CDR1 and CDR2 sequences are ENHRY and SYGVKD. CDR3 DNA sequence: TGTGCCAACAGGGGCCCGAGCTCCTACGAGCAGTACTTC. It yields the protein CANRGPSSYEQYF.

V is TRBV4-1 and J is TRBJ2-1, with 8 bases lining up with TRBD2. CDR1 is MGHRA, CDR2 YSYEKL, per germline. This CDR3 is 16 amino acids long. Trimming took 1 base from V and 4 from J; bases not matched to a gene: 6. CDR3 DNA: TGCGCCAGCAGCCAAGCTGAAGCGGGAGATTACAATGAGCAGTTCTTC. Translation: CASSQAEAGDYNEQFF.

The rearrangement uses TRBV7-9 and TRBJ1-2; no definite D call. The CDR3 is 14 residues long. The V and J ends lost 4 bases and 8 bases respectively, with 17 bases between them. Germline assignment: CDR1 SEHNR and CDR2 FQNEAQ (reference sequence). The CDR3 nucleotides are TGTGCCAGCAGCTCCTCCAACTCCGATAAGGGCTACACCTTC. Its protein product is CASSSSNSDKGYTF.

This clone was observed a few times. The V call is TRBV9, the J call TRBJ1-5; 7 bases fit TRBD1. Germline lookup yields CDR1 SGDLS and CDR2 YYNGEE. After removal of 4 bases from V and 3 bases from J, the junction contained 7 bases not matched to a gene. CDR3 size: 15 residues. DNA of the CDR3: TGTGCCAGCAGCCCGGGACAGCACTACAATCAGCCCCAGCATTTT. Its translation is CASSPGQHYNQPQHF.

For this clone: This sample includes further DNA sequences coding for the same CDR3. The chain combines TRBV5-1 with TRBJ2-1, with 11 bases matching TRBD2. The V gene's germline CDR1 is SGHRS and CDR2 YFSETQ. Trimming cost V 2 bases and J 7 bases; bases outside gene matches: 5. This CDR3 is built from 15 residues. CDR3 nucleotide sequence: TGCGCCAGCAGCTTTGGGCTAGCGGGAGGTAATGAGCAGTTCTTC. It translates to CASSFGLAGGNEQFF.

This chain uses TRBV4-2 with TRBJ1-2, with TRBD1 matching 9 bases. The CDR3 totals 19 residues. V lost 0 bases and J lost 4; bases outside the gene matches: 15. CDR1 is LGHNA and CDR2 is YNFKEQ in the germline V gene. CDR3 loop: CASSQDRQTGGESSYGYTF. The CDR3 coding sequence is TGTGCCAGCAGCCAAGATCGCCAAACAGGGGGCGAATCTAGCTATGGCTACACCTTC.

This chain joins TRBV5-1 and TRBJ2-2; 8 bases are shared with TRBD1. CDR3 length equals 15 residues. J lost 4 bases, V lost 4 bases, and 6 bases had no gene match. Germline-derived CDR1 and CDR2 are SGHRS and YFSETQ. The CDR3 coding sequence is TGCGCCAGCAGCCCAGGGGGCGCACCCACCGGGGAGCTGTTTTTT. Its protein is CASSPGGAPTGELFF.

This rearrangement joins TRBV4-2 to TRBJ2-3; maybe TRBD2 (5 bases). Germline V lookup: CDR1 LGHNA, CDR2 YNFKEQ. The V gene lost 3 bases and the J gene lost 4 bases, with 14 bases spanning the gap. The CDR3 is 15 amino acids. The CDR3 DNA reads as TGTGCCAGCAGCCAGGACCGTGAGGGTCCAGATACGCAGTATTTT. Translating gives CASSQDREGPDTQYF.

The gene calls are TRBV7-2 and TRBJ2-3; 8 nucleotides line up with TRBD1. CDR3 length: 16 amino acids. The germline V gene has CDR1 SGHTA and CDR2 FQGNSA. The V segment lost 1 base and the J segment 5 bases; nucleotides outside the gene matches: 8. This chain's CDR3 is CASSLGFRGRQDTQYF. CDR3 nucleotides: TGTGCCAGCAGCTTAGGGTTCAGGGGGCGCCAAGATACGCAGTATTTT.

This rearrangement joins TRBV15 to TRBJ1-4; D remains unclear. V was trimmed by 0 bases and J by 0 bases, leaving 11 bases between them. From germline, CDR1 is LNHNV and CDR2 YYDKDF (reference sequence). The CDR3 runs 17 residues. The CDR3 here is CATSRDLGSATNEKLFF. Here the CDR3 DNA reads TGTGCCACCAGCAGAGATCTGGGGAGCGCAACTAATGAAAAACTGTTTTTT.

The chain links TRBV19 to TRBJ1-5, with unresolved D. Germline values: CDR1 LNHDA, CDR2 SQIVND (reference sequence). The CDR3 consists of 13 residues. The V end lost 2 bases, the J end lost 5 bases, and 7 bases lay between the germline ends. The CDR3 DNA reads as TGTGCCAGTAGTATACAAGAGGATCAGCCCCAGCATTTT. It is translated as CASSIQEDQPQHF.

The chain joins TRBV11-2 to TRBJ2-3, with 7 bases identical to TRBD2. After removal of 5 bases from V and 2 bases from J, the junction contained 13 bases not matched to a gene. CDR1 and CDR2 from the germline V gene are SGHAT and FQNNGV. The CDR3 runs 17 residues. The chain's CDR3 is CASSLGWGGGITDTQYF. In nucleotides, the CDR3 is TGTGCCAGCAGCCTTGGTTGGGGGGGAGGGATCACAGATACGCAGTATTTT.

The chain has TRBV27 and TRBJ2-7; a weak D match, TRBD2 (6 bases). The germline V gene encodes CDR1 MNHEY and CDR2 SMNVEV (reference sequence). Trimming removed 6 bases at V and 11 bases at J, with 20 bases between. This CDR3 spans 13 amino acids. The CDR3 bases are TGTGCCAGCAGACGAGGGACTTCCCGTGGCGAGTACTTC. Its protein product is CASRRGTSRGEYF.

There are a few counts of this clone. In DNA form, the CDR3 reads TGTGCCAGCAGTTACGTAGTGGGGGGAGTCGGTGGCTACACCTTC. Translating it yields CASSYVVGGVGGYTF. The chain has TRBV6-5 and TRBJ1-2; D possibly corresponds to TRBD1 (5 bases). The CDR3 spans 15 residues. Trimming shortened V by 2 bases and J by 7 bases, and 17 bases separated the two germline ends. CDR1 and CDR2 (germline): MNHEY, SVGAGI.

On this clone: Germline is not matched at one junction end, which may reflect a read error. The rearrangement joins TRBV7-9 to TRBJ1-2; 8 bases are shared with TRBD1. CDR1 is SEHNR and CDR2 is FQNEAQ in the germline V gene (reference sequence). The CDR3 has 17 amino acids. The CDR3 region has the DNA TGTTCCAGCAGCTTAGGGGGAGGACAGGGAGTTTGGTATGGCTACACCTTC. This gives the protein CSSSLGGGQGVWYGYTF.

The chain joins TRBV11-3 to TRBJ2-5; 7 positions match TRBD1. Trimming took 4 bases from V and 7 from J; bases not matched to a gene: 6. The CDR3 consists of 13 residues. The V gene's germline CDR1 is SGHNT and CDR2 YENEEA. The CDR3 DNA sequence: TGTGCCAGCAGCTCTAGACAGGGTGGGACCCAGTACTTC. Its translation is CASSSRQGGTQYF.

The CDR3 region has the DNA TGTGCCAGCAGGACACAGGGGGAGGGCACTGAAGCTTTCTTT. The encoded protein is CASRTQGEGTEAFF. The chain has TRBV6-1 and TRBJ1-1; 8 bases are shared with TRBD1. With 6 bases clipped from V and 4 bases from J, the junction kept 7 bases outside the gene matches. This CDR3 contains 14 residues. CDR1 and CDR2 (germline): MNHNS, SASEGT.